This note documents a single T cell receptor (beta chain) sequence. No antigen is known for it. RNA transcripts provided the template for amplifying TCR beta CDR3 regions. An initial RT-PCR round employing HTBI primers preceded a second-round multiplex PCR. TCRdb re-analysed the multiplex PCR reads in MiXCR, keeping a single row per CDR3 protein. The repertoire holds 600,000 to 950,000 distinct CDR3 sequences, with 40% as singletons. In germline, CDR1 is LNHDA, CDR2 SQIVND (reference sequence). The CDR3 sequence is 15 residues long. V shed 8 bases and J shed 0 bases, with 14 bases lying between them. The sample originates from a study of Graves' ophthalmopathy and Graves' hyperthyroidism. Clinicians made diagnoses from clinical symptoms, serum thyroxine, TRAb, thyroid ultrasound and orbital computed tomography. It was from more than 9 ml of fresh peripheral blood that the PBMCs came. Broader study findings: In predicting ophthalmopathy progression, the model reached about 69% sensitivity and around 72% specificity. Detection in blood was also observed for most expanded thyroid clonotypes above 0.001 frequency.

The TCR originated in an adult man with Graves' ophthalmopathy. The rearrangement links TRBV19 to TRBJ1-5, with D perhaps TRBD1 (5 bases). The sequencing sample was made of peripheral blood. The CDR3 here is CASSRSTVSNQPQHF. The CDR3, as DNA: TGTGCCAGTTCCAGGTCGACAGTTAGCAATCAGCCCCAGCATTTT.